This TCR beta chain stems from a study of cytomegalovirus exposure and HLA in healthy donors. The study's findings and limits: According to a later analysis, donors in an Asian-associated ancestry cluster reportedly had fewer N-insertions than the approximately 620-donor mean. Most TCR sequences were uncommon, yet certain public TCRs appeared in many donors. Earlier findings revealed that most TCR beta V segments proved productive either about 87% or about 30% of the time.

Losses at the gene ends were 5 bases for V and 5 bases for J; bases not matched to a gene: 11. Germline V gene lookup returns CDR1 SEHNR and CDR2 FQNEAQ (reference sequence). The CDR3 runs 15 residues. As concerns this clone: The antigen remains undetermined.

PCR involved 60 Vbeta and 13 Jbeta primers. Assay: immunoSEQ multiplex PCR; the TCRdb copy retains only in-frame clones and omits some. The sample's table shows about 41,000 clones. The receptor was isolated from a man aged 25-45 years in good health and CMV-seronegative. The specimen sequenced was PBMCs. The V gene is TRBV7-9, the J gene TRBJ2-7; TRBD1 agrees at 8 bases. The CDR3 reads CASSQGQGQVHEQYF. The CDR3 bases are TGTGCCAGCAGCCAAGGACAGGGACAAGTCCACGAGCAGTACTTC.